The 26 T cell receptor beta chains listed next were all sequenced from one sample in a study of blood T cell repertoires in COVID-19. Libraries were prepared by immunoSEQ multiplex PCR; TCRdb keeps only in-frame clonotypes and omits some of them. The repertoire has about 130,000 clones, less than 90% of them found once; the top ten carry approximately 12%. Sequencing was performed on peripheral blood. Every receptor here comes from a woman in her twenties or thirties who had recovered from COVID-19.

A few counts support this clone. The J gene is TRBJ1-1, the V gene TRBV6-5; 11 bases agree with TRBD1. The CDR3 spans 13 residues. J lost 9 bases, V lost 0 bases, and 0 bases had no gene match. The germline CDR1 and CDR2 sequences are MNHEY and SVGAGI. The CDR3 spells CASSYSDRGQAFF. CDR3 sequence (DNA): TGTGCCAGCAGTTACTCGGACAGGGGGCAAGCTTTCTTT.

The CDR3 sequence is CASSEAFRTGSTGELFF. In DNA form, the CDR3 reads TGTGCCAGCAGTGAAGCGTTTAGGACAGGGAGCACCGGGGAGCTGTTTTTT. This chain joins TRBV6-1 and TRBJ2-2, with TRBD1 matching over 8 bases. CDR3 length: 17 amino acids. Losses at the gene ends were 0 bases for V and 4 bases for J; bases not matched to a gene: 7. The germline CDR1 and CDR2 sequences are MNHNS and SASEGT.

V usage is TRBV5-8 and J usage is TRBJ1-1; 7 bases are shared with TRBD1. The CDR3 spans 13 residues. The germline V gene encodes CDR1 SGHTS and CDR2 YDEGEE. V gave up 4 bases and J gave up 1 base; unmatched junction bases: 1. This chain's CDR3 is CASSRQGNTEAFF. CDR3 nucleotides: TGTGCCAGCAGCCGACAGGGGAACACTGAAGCTTTCTTT.

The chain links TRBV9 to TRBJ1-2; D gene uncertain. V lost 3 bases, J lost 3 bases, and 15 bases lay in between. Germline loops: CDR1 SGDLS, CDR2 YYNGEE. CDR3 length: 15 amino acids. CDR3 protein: CASSAGRRGYYGYTF. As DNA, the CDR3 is TGTGCCAGCAGCGCCGGGAGAAGAGGGTACTATGGCTACACCTTC.

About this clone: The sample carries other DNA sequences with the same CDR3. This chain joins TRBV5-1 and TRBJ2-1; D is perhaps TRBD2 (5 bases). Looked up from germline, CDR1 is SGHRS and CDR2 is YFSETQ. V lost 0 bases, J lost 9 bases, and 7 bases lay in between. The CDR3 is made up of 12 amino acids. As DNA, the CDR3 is TGCGCCAGCAGCTTGGAGGCGGGTGAGCAGTTCTTC. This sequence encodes CASSLEAGEQFF.

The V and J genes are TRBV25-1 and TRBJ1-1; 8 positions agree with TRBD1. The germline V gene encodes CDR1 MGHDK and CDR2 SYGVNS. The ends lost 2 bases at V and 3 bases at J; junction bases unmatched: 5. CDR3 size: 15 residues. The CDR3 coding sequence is TGTGCCAGCAGTGAAACAGGGGGGAAGGACACTGAAGCTTTCTTT. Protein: CASSETGGKDTEAFF.

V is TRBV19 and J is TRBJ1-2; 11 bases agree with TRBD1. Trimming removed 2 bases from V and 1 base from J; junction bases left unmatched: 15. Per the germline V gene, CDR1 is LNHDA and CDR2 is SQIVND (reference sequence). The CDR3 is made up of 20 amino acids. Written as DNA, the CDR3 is TGTGCCAGTAGTATACCTCCTCCGTGGGACAGGGGGACCATTAACTATGGCTACACCTTC. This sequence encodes CASSIPPPWDRGTINYGYTF.

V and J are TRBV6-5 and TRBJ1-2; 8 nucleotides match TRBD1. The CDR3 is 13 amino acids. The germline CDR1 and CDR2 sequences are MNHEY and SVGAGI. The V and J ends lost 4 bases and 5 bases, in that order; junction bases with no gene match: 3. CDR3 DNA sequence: TGTGCCAGCAGTTTAGACAGGGGATATGGCTACACCTTC. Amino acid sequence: CASSLDRGYGYTF.

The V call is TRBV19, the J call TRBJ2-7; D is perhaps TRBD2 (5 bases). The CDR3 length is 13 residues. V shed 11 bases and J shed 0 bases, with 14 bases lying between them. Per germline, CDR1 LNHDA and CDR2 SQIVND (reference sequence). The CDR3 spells CAVARSSSYEQYF. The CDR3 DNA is TGTGCCGTAGCGAGGAGCAGCTCCTACGAGCAGTACTTC.

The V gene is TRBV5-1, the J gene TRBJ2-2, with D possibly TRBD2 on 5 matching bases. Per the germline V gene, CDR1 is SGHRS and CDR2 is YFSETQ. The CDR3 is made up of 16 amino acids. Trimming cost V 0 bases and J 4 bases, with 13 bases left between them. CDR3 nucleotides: TGCGCCAGCAGCTTGGTAACCGGGGTTGGCACCGGGGAGCTGTTTTTT. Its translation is CASSLVTGVGTGELFF.

The CDR3 loop reads CASSLQGASQPQHF. The CDR3 nucleotides are TGTGCCAGCAGCCTACAGGGGGCGAGTCAGCCCCAGCATTTT. J is TRBJ1-5 and V is TRBV6-5; TRBD1 agrees at 9 bases. The CDR3 sequence is 14 residues long. Germline V gene lookup returns CDR1 MNHEY and CDR2 SVGAGI. V shed 6 bases and J 6 bases; nucleotides not matched to a gene: 6.

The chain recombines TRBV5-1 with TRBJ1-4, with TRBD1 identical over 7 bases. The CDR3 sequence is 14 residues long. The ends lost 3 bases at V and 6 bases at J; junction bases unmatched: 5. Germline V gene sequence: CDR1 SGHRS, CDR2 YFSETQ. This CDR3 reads CASSSGTADEKLFF. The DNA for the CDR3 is TGCGCCAGCAGCTCCGGGACAGCTGATGAAAAACTGTTTTTT.

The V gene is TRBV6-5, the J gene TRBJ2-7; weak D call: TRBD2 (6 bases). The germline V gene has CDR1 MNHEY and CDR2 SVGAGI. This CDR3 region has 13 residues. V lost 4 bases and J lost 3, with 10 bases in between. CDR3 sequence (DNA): TGTGCCAGCAGTTTGTTTAGCGGCTACGAGCAGTACTTC. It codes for CASSLFSGYEQYF.

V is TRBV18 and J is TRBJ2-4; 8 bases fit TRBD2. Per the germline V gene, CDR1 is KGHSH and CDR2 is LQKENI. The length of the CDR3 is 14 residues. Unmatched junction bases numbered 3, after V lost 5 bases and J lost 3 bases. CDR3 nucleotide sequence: TGTGCCAGCTCAACGGGACTAGACAAAAACATTCAGTACTTC. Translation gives CASSTGLDKNIQYF. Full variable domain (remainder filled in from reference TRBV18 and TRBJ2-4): NAGVMQNPRHLVRRRGQEARLRCSPMKGHSHVYWYRQLPEEGLKFMVYLQKENIIDESGMPKERFSAEFPKEGPSILRIQQVVRGDSAAYFCASSTGLDKNIQYFGAGTRLSVL.

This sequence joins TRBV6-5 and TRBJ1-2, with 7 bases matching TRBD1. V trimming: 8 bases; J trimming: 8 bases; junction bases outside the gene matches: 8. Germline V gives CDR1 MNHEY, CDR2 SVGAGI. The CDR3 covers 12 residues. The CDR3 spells CASRQGFYGYTF. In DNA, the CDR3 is TGTGCCAGCCGACAGGGATTTTACGGCTACACCTTC.

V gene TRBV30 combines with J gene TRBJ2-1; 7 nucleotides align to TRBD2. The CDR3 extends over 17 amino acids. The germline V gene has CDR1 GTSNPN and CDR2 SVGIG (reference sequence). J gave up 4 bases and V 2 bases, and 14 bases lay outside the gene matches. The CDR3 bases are TGTGCCTGGAGTTGGGAGGGGTACCCTAACCGTTACAATGAGCAGTTCTTC. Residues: CAWSWEGYPNRYNEQFF.

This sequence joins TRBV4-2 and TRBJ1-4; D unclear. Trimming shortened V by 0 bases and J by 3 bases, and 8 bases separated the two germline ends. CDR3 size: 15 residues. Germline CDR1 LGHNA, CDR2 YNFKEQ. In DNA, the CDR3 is TGTGCCAGCAGCCAAGATAGCCACTCTAATGAAAAACTGTTTTTT. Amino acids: CASSQDSHSNEKLFF.

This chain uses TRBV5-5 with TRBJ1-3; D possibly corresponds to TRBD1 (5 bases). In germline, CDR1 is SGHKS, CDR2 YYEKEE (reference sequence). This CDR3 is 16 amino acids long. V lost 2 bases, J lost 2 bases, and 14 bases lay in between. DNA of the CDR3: TGTGCCAGCAGCTTTGGAGGAGGGGAACCTGGAAACACCATATATTTT. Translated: CASSFGGGEPGNTIYF.

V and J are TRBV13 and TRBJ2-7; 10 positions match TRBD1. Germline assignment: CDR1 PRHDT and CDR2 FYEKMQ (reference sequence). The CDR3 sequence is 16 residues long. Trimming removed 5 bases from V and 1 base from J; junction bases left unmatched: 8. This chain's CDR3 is CASSQGGQGGSYEQYF. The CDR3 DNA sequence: TGTGCCAGCAGCCAGGGAGGACAGGGGGGTTCCTACGAGCAGTACTTC.

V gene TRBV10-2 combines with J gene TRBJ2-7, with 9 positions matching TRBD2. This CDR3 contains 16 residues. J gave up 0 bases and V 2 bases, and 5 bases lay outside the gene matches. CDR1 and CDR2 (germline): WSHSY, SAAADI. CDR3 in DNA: TGCGCCAGCAGTGAGCAAGCGACTAGCGGCTCCTACGAGCAGTACTTC. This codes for CASSEQATSGSYEQYF.

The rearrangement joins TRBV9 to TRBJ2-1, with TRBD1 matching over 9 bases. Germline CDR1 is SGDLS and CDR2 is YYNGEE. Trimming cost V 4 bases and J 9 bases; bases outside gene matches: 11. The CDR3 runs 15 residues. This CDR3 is CASSPRDRESAEQFF. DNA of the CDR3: TGTGCCAGCAGCCCCCGGGACAGGGAGTCCGCTGAGCAGTTCTTC.

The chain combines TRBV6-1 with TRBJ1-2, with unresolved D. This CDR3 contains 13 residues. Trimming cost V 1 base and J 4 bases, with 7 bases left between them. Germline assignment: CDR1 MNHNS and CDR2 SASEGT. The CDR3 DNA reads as TGTGCCAGCAGTGAAGGACGGGGCTATGGCTACACCTTC. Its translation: CASSEGRGYGYTF.

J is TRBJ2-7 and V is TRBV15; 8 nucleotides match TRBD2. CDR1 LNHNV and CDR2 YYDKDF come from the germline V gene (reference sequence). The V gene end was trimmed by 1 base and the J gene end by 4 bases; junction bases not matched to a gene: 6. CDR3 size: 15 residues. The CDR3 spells CATSRVAGSGYEQYF. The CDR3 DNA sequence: TGTGCCACCAGCAGAGTAGCGGGATCGGGATACGAGCAGTACTTC.

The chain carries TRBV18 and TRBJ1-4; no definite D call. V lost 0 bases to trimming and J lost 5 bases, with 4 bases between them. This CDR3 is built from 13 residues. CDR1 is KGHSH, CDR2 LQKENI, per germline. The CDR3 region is CASSPPLNEKLFF. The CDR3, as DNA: TGTGCCAGCTCACCACCCCTCAATGAAAAACTGTTTTTT.

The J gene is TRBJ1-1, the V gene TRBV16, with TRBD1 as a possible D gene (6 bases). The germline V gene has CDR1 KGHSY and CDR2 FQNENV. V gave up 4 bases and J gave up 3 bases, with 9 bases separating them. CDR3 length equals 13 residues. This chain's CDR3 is CASSPHRDTEAFF. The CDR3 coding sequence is TGTGCCAGCAGCCCCCACAGGGACACTGAAGCTTTCTTT.

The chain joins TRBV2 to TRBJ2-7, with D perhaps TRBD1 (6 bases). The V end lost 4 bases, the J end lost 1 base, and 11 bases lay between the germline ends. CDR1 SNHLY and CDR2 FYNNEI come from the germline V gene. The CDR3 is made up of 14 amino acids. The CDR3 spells CASSAGAVSYEQYF. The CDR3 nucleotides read TGTGCCAGCAGTGCAGGGGCCGTGTCCTACGAGCAGTACTTC.